These 21 T cell receptor beta chains were all obtained from the same sample, sequenced in a study of blood T cell repertoires in COVID-19. The method was immunoSEQ multiplex PCR; TCRdb's version includes in-frame clones alone and lacks a portion of them. Among about 440,000 clones listed, roughly 91% were seen once. Source material: peripheral blood. Receptors were obtained from a woman younger than 45 with acute or convalescent COVID-19.

The rearrangement links TRBV30 to TRBJ1-1; no clear D. The germline gives CDR1 GTSNPN, CDR2 SVGIG (reference sequence). The CDR3 has 14 residues. V shed 2 bases and J shed 0 bases, with 10 bases lying between them. Here the CDR3 reads CAWSSQRLNTEAFF. CDR3 nucleotide sequence: TGTGCCTGGAGTTCACAGAGATTGAACACTGAAGCTTTCTTT.

The gene calls are TRBV5-6 and TRBJ1-1, with 8 bases that match TRBD1. The V and J ends lost 4 bases and 1 base, in that order; junction bases with no gene match: 6. The germline gives CDR1 SGHDT, CDR2 YYEEEE. This CDR3 comprises 15 residues. The CDR3 sequence: CASSTETGANTEAFF. The CDR3 DNA follows: TGTGCCAGCAGCACCGAGACAGGGGCGAACACTGAAGCTTTCTTT.

The gene calls are TRBV7-2 and TRBJ2-3, with D maybe TRBD1 (5 bases). Germline V CDR1 and CDR2: SGHTA, FQGNSA. Trimming stripped 5 bases from V and 6 bases from J, with 12 bases between. The CDR3 covers 13 residues. The CDR3 nucleotides are TGTGCCAGCAGCGACCAGGGTGCCGATACGCAGTATTTT. This translates into CASSDQGADTQYF. Variable domain in full (rest from reference TRBV7-2 and TRBJ2-3): GAGVSQSPSNKVTEKGKDVELRCDPISGHTALYWYRQSLGQGLEFLIYFQGNSAPDKSGLPSDRFSAERTGGSVSTLTIQRTQQEDSAVYLCASSDQGADTQYFGPGTRLTVL.

Written as DNA, the CDR3 is TGTGCCAGCAGCCAAGTTCCTGGAGAAACTGAAGCTTTCTTT. Its protein is CASSQVPGETEAFF. This chain connects TRBV3-1 (or the pseudogene TRBV3-2) to TRBJ1-1; D remains unclear. This CDR3 has 14 residues. V was trimmed by 1 base and J by 5 bases, leaving 11 bases between them. Germline CDR1 LGHDT, CDR2 YNNKEL (reference sequence).

Only a few counts were recorded for this clone. This chain joins TRBV12-3 or TRBV12-4 and TRBJ1-6; D possibly corresponds to TRBD1 (6 bases). Trimming pared 7 bases from V and 5 bases from J, leaving 9 bases between. The CDR3 totals 13 residues. CDR3 residues: CASTGQNNSPLHF. The CDR3 DNA follows: TGTGCCAGCACCGGACAGAATAATTCACCCCTCCACTTT.

The rearrangement uses TRBV5-5 and TRBJ2-7, with 7 bases matching TRBD2. This CDR3 comprises 13 residues. V was clipped by 4 bases and J by 5 bases; unmatched bases: 6. The V gene's germline CDR1 is SGHKS and CDR2 YYEKEE (reference sequence). For the CDR3, the DNA is TGTGCCAGCAGCGTCGGGGGGTTCAACGAGCAGTACTTC. Its translation is CASSVGGFNEQYF.

The genes are TRBV28 and TRBJ1-5; 10 bases map to TRBD1. The CDR3 is 14 amino acids. V lost 7 bases, J lost 4 bases, and 4 bases stayed unmatched. Germline CDR1 reads MDHEN; CDR2 reads SYDVKM. CDR3 sequence (DNA): TGTGCCAGCAACGTGGACAGGGGGAATCAGCCCCAGCATTTT. It encodes CASNVDRGNQPQHF.

This chain connects TRBV5-1 to TRBJ1-6; 8 bases map to TRBD1. The CDR3 extends over 14 amino acids. The V gene's germline CDR1 is SGHRS and CDR2 YFSETQ. V lost 6 bases and J lost 7; bases outside the gene matches: 6. CDR3 residues: CASTVDRDNSPLHF. Written as DNA, the CDR3 is TGCGCCAGCACCGTGGACAGGGACAATTCACCCCTCCACTTT.

The chain carries TRBV9 and TRBJ1-1; the D gene is possibly TRBD1 (6 bases). CDR1 SGDLS and CDR2 YYNGEE come from the germline V gene. The CDR3 is 15 residues long. Trimming removed 4 bases at V and 4 bases at J, with 17 bases between. CDR3 sequence reads: CASSRLTGKGTEAFF. The CDR3 coding sequence is TGTGCCAGCAGCCGGCTTACAGGGAAAGGCACTGAAGCTTTCTTT.

This chain uses TRBV5-1 with TRBJ2-5, with TRBD1 matching over 9 bases. This CDR3 spans 16 amino acids. Per germline, CDR1 SGHRS and CDR2 YFSETQ. V was pared by 0 bases and J by 4 bases, with 7 bases of the junction left unmatched. The CDR3 DNA reads TGCGCCAGCAGCTTGGCCCCCGGGACAGGGTCAGAGACCCAGTACTTC. This sequence encodes CASSLAPGTGSETQYF.

The chain employs TRBV5-1 and TRBJ1-4; TRBD1 matches at 7 bases. This CDR3 comprises 14 residues. The trim removed 3 bases at V and 8 bases at J, leaving 7 bases unmatched. The germline gives CDR1 SGHRS, CDR2 YFSETQ. CDR3 in DNA: TGCGCCAGCAGCTCCGACAGGGCTGACGAAAAACTGTTTTTT. Its translation: CASSSDRADEKLFF.

The V and J genes are TRBV18 and TRBJ2-1; TRBD2 matches 13 bases. V lost 5 bases, J lost 2 bases, and 3 bases stayed unmatched. In germline, CDR1 is KGHSH, CDR2 LQKENI. CDR3 length: 16 residues. CDR3 residues: CASSAGTSGAYNEQFF. The DNA for the CDR3 is TGTGCCAGCTCAGCCGGGACTAGCGGGGCCTACAATGAGCAGTTCTTC. The entire variable domain, with the rest obtained from reference TRBV18 and TRBJ2-1, is as follows: NAGVMQNPRHLVRRRGQEARLRCSPMKGHSHVYWYRQLPEEGLKFMVYLQKENIIDESGMPKERFSAEFPKEGPSILRIQQVVRGDSAAYFCASSAGTSGAYNEQFFGPGTRLTVL.

The V call is TRBV5-4, the J call TRBJ2-3, with 8 positions matching TRBD1. Germline lookup yields CDR1 SGHNT and CDR2 YYREEE (reference sequence). The CDR3 extends over 16 amino acids. The V segment lost 4 bases and the J segment 3 bases; nucleotides outside the gene matches: 10. The CDR3 here is CASSTLGQGATDTQYF. The CDR3 DNA follows: TGTGCCAGCAGCACACTAGGACAGGGTGCGACAGATACGCAGTATTTT.

V is TRBV6-2 or TRBV6-3 and J is TRBJ2-1; TRBD2 might be the D (7 bases). The V and J ends lost 6 bases and 7 bases respectively, with 19 bases between them. Germline CDR1 MNHEY, CDR2 SVGEGT. The CDR3 has 15 amino acids. CDR3 coding DNA: TGTGCCAGCAGCCTCCTGGGGGGGGCCGGTAATGAGCAGTTCTTC. Translated: CASSLLGGAGNEQFF.

The J gene is TRBJ2-3, the V gene TRBV7-3, with 9 bases matching TRBD2. The CDR3 loop spans 15 amino acids. V shed 5 bases, J shed 0 bases, and the junction held 3 bases outside the gene matches. Per germline, CDR1 SGHTA and CDR2 FQGTGA. The CDR3 region is CASSQAGGSTDTQYF. In DNA form, the CDR3 reads TGTGCCAGCAGCCAAGCGGGGGGCAGCACAGATACGCAGTATTTT. The whole variable domain, filled in from reference TRBV7-3 and TRBJ2-3, reads GAGVSQTPSNKVTEKGKYVELRCDPISGHTALYWYRQSLGQGPEFLIYFQGTGAADDSGLPNDRFFAVRPEGSVSTLKIQRTERGDSAVYLCASSQAGGSTDTQYFGPGTRLTVL.

The chain recombines TRBV5-4 with TRBJ2-5, with D possibly being TRBD2 (6 bases). The germline V gene has CDR1 SGHNT and CDR2 YYREEE (reference sequence). The CDR3 sequence is 15 residues long. V was trimmed by 3 bases and J by 5 bases, leaving 17 bases between them. The CDR3 region has the DNA TGTGCCAGCAGCTCCGGGACTTCTTCTTGGGAGACCCAGTACTTC. Protein product: CASSSGTSSWETQYF.

The chain couples TRBV9 to TRBJ2-6, with D perhaps matching TRBD2 (6 bases). V lost 2 bases and J 0 bases, leaving 15 bases between the germline ends. CDR1 is SGDLS, CDR2 YYNGEE, per germline. CDR3 size: 18 residues. This chain's CDR3 is CASSVRSGRSSGANVLTF. The CDR3 DNA follows: TGTGCCAGCAGCGTTAGATCAGGGAGGAGCTCTGGGGCCAACGTCCTGACTTTC.

This clone has just one count. The gene calls are TRBV7-3 and TRBJ2-3, with 7 positions matching TRBD2. Germline V gives CDR1 SGHTA, CDR2 FQGTGA. V was clipped by 0 bases and J by 2 bases; unmatched bases: 2. This CDR3 region has 15 residues. For the CDR3, the DNA is TGTGCCAGCAGCTTAACGCGGGGGACCACAGATACGCAGTATTTT. Translating it yields CASSLTRGTTDTQYF.

This clone was observed once. The J gene is TRBJ2-2, the V gene TRBV5-4; the D is unclear. Germline V gene lookup returns CDR1 SGHNT and CDR2 YYREEE (reference sequence). With 3 bases removed from V and 6 bases from J, the gap between germline ends came to 15 bases. CDR3 length: 15 amino acids. The CDR3 loop reads CASSSIGRFAGELFF. The CDR3 coding sequence is TGTGCCAGCAGCTCGATTGGCAGATTCGCCGGGGAGCTGTTTTTT. The whole variable domain, remainder taken from reference TRBV5-4 and TRBJ2-2, is ETGVTQSPTHLIKTRGQQVTLRCSSQSGHNTVSWYQQALGQGPQFIFQYYREEENGRGNFPPRFSGLQFPNYSSELNVNALELDDSALYLCASSSIGRFAGELFFGEGSRLTVL.

This rearrangement joins TRBV20-1 to TRBJ1-1; tentative D call: TRBD1 (5 bases). The germline CDR1 and CDR2 sequences are DFQATT and SNEGSKA (reference sequence). Trimming left V 3 bases short and J 0 bases short, with 17 bases between. The length of the CDR3 is 16 residues. Here the CDR3 DNA reads TGCAGTGCTAGTCCTCAGGGTACCCTATTGAACACTGAAGCTTTCTTT. It is translated as CSASPQGTLLNTEAFF.

The chain recombines TRBV5-6 with TRBJ2-3; D uncertain. Germline CDR1 is SGHDT and CDR2 is YYEEEE. The V and J ends lost 1 base and 4 bases respectively, with 16 bases between them. CDR3 length: 16 residues. CDR3 nucleotides: TGTGCCAGCAGCTTGTTAGGAGTCTCCATGGCAGATACGCAGTATTTT. Amino acid sequence: CASSLLGVSMADTQYF.